Listed here are 21 T cell receptor beta chains from one sample, sequenced in a study of cytomegalovirus exposure and HLA in healthy donors. The PCR employed 60 Vbeta primers together with 13 Jbeta primers. Profiled with immunoSEQ multiplex PCR; TCRdb holds only in-frame clones, not every one. There are over 75,000 clones in the sample; less than 80% occur only once, and 2.1% lies in the top ten. Sample: PBMCs. Receptor source: a man aged 25 to 45 in good health and CMV-seronegative.

Note on this clone: This sample also contains other DNA sequences that code for the same CDR3. The rearrangement joins TRBV7-9 to TRBJ1-1, with 7 bases aligning to TRBD1. The CDR3 has 14 amino acids. The J segment lost 1 base and the V segment lost 1 base, leaving 0 bases of the junction unmatched. Germline V gene lookup returns CDR1 SEHNR and CDR2 FQNEAQ (reference sequence). This CDR3 is CASSLGQGNTEAFF. The CDR3 DNA sequence: TGTGCCAGCAGCTTAGGACAGGGGAACACTGAAGCTTTCTTT. The whole variable domain, filled in from reference TRBV7-9 and TRBJ1-1, reads DTGVSQNPRHKITKRGQNVTFRCDPISEHNRLYWYRQTLGQGPEFLTYFQNEAQLEKSRLLSDRFSAERPKGSFSTLEIQRTEQGDSAMYLCASSLGQGNTEAFFGQGTRLTVV.

The rearrangement links TRBV7-3 to TRBJ2-1; D remains unclear. The V end lost 9 bases, the J end lost 7 bases, and 22 bases lay between the germline ends. This CDR3 has 15 residues. From germline, CDR1 is SGHTA and CDR2 FQGTGA. The CDR3 protein is CASAAVGAALNEQFF. Written as DNA, the CDR3 is TGTGCCAGTGCTGCGGTGGGTGCCGCCTTGAATGAGCAGTTCTTC.

This chain joins TRBV5-1 and TRBJ2-3; maybe TRBD2 (6 bases). Germline V gives CDR1 SGHRS, CDR2 YFSETQ. Trimming removed 4 bases from V and 3 bases from J, with 18 bases in between. The CDR3 runs 16 residues. The CDR3 nucleotides are TGCGCCAGCAGCCTTCGAGGCGGAGGGCCGACAGATACGCAGTATTTT. It translates to CASSLRGGGPTDTQYF.

The chain combines TRBV6-6 with TRBJ2-7; D gene uncertain. V dropped 0 bases and J dropped 6 bases, with 9 bases sitting between them. Germline CDR1 reads MNHNY; CDR2 reads SVGAGI (reference sequence). There are 13 residues in the CDR3. The CDR3 coding sequence is TGTGCCAGCAGTTACTCGGTCCGGGTCGAGCAGTACTTC. Translated: CASSYSVRVEQYF.

This clone has a handful of counts. This sequence joins TRBV4-3 and TRBJ1-1; a weak D match, TRBD1 (5 bases). The germline V gene has CDR1 LGHNA and CDR2 YSLEER. The CDR3 runs 14 residues. With 0 bases removed from V and 8 bases from J, the gap between germline ends came to 13 bases. DNA for the CDR3: TGCGCCAGCAGCCAAGATCGTGGGGCGCCCGAAGCTTTCTTT. Translated: CASSQDRGAPEAFF.

This chain connects TRBV29-1 to TRBJ2-7; TRBD1 agrees at 7 bases. The V gene end was trimmed by 6 bases and the J gene end by 7 bases; junction bases not matched to a gene: 9. This CDR3 is built from 12 residues. Germline-derived CDR1 and CDR2 are SQVTM and ANQGSEA. The CDR3 DNA follows: TGCAGCGTGGGAACAGGGGTGTGGGAGCAGTACTTC. This sequence encodes CSVGTGVWEQYF.

Only a few counts were recorded for this clone. This chain links TRBV28 with TRBJ1-2, with D maybe TRBD1 (6 bases). Germline V gives CDR1 MDHEN, CDR2 SYDVKM. The V gene lost 6 bases and the J gene lost 8 bases, with 19 bases spanning the gap. This CDR3 has 14 residues. This CDR3 reads CASSKGQITFGYTF. Written as DNA, the CDR3 is TGTGCCAGCAGCAAAGGACAGATAACCTTCGGCTACACCTTC.

The chain carries TRBV28 and TRBJ1-1, with D possibly matching TRBD1 (5 bases). The CDR3 totals 12 residues. V shed 6 bases and J shed 2 bases, with 7 bases lying between them. Germline V gives CDR1 MDHEN, CDR2 SYDVKM. CDR3 sequence reads: CASSGGNTEAFF. For the CDR3, the DNA is TGTGCCAGCAGCGGGGGTAACACTGAAGCTTTCTTT.

This clone occurred a few times. The chain employs TRBV18 and TRBJ2-7; D not certain. The CDR3 runs to 13 residues. V dropped 3 bases and J dropped 5 bases, with 11 bases sitting between them. Germline CDR1 reads KGHSH; CDR2 reads LQKENI. The DNA for the CDR3 is TGTGCCAGCTCACCTGATATGGCGGACGAGCAGTACTTC. It encodes CASSPDMADEQYF.

The table lists this clone with a count of one. The chain employs TRBV9 and TRBJ1-1; D remains ambiguous. The V end was cut by 4 bases, the J end by 2 bases, with 15 bases between. The germline V gene has CDR1 SGDLS and CDR2 YYNGEE. The CDR3 is made up of 15 amino acids. The CDR3 region is CASSPLTSYNTEAFF. The DNA of the CDR3 is TGTGCCAGCAGCCCTCTGACATCATATAACACTGAAGCTTTCTTT.

The V call is TRBV12-5, the J call TRBJ1-1; 7 positions match TRBD1. Germline trimming cut 2 bases from V and 0 bases from J; bases unmatched to any gene: 12. CDR1 and CDR2 (germline): LGHNT, FRNRAP. The CDR3 sequence is 18 residues long. The CDR3 region has the DNA TGTGCTAGTGGTTTGTACCCAGGGGGTCTACTTATGAACACTGAAGCTTTCTTT. Its translation is CASGLYPGGLLMNTEAFF. Using reference TRBV12-5 and TRBJ1-1 for the parts outside the CDR3, the full variable domain is DARVTQTPRHKVTEMGQEVTMRCQPILGHNTVFWYRQTMMQGLELLAYFRNRAPLDDSGMPKDRFSAEMPDATLATLKIQPSEPRDSAVYFCASGLYPGGLLMNTEAFFGQGTRLTVV.

The rearrangement joins TRBV7-9 to TRBJ1-1, with no clear D. CDR3 length: 13 amino acids. Per germline, CDR1 SEHNR and CDR2 FQNEAQ (reference sequence). V gave up 5 bases and J gave up 7 bases, with 14 bases separating them. CDR3: CASSPQSSNEAFF. The CDR3 DNA follows: TGTGCCAGCAGCCCCCAGTCGTCGAATGAAGCTTTCTTT.

The J gene is TRBJ1-6, the V gene TRBV4-1, with TRBD1 identical over 9 bases. V lost 1 base and J lost 12; bases outside the gene matches: 7. The CDR3 sequence is 15 residues long. Germline V CDR1 and CDR2: MGHRA, YSYEKL. The chain's CDR3 is CASSQVWDRDGPLHF. CDR3 DNA sequence: TGCGCCAGCAGCCAAGTATGGGACAGGGATGGACCCCTCCACTTT.

In its sample, this clone was seen a few times. The chain uses TRBV5-6 and TRBJ1-5; no firm D call. The V end was cut by 2 bases, the J end by 4 bases, with 7 bases between. The CDR3 has 13 residues. Per germline, CDR1 SGHDT and CDR2 YYEEEE. In nucleotides, the CDR3 is TGTGCCAGCAGCTTCGCGGGAAATCAGCCCCAGCATTTT. Translated, it gives CASSFAGNQPQHF.

The rearrangement uses TRBV7-2 and TRBJ1-6; D possibly corresponds to TRBD1 (5 bases). Germline assignment: CDR1 SGHTA and CDR2 FQGNSA. V lost 2 bases and J lost 6, with 17 bases in between. The CDR3 is 17 amino acids. As DNA, the CDR3 is TGTGCCAGCAGCTTAAGAGGCGAAGGGGCAGGTAATTCACCCCTCCACTTT. The encoded protein is CASSLRGEGAGNSPLHF.

The rearrangement links TRBV19 to TRBJ1-1; possibly TRBD1 for D (6 bases). The germline CDR1 and CDR2 sequences are LNHDA and SQIVND (reference sequence). Trimming removed 6 bases from V and 0 bases from J, with 14 bases in between. The CDR3 length is 15 residues. The CDR3 region is CASRRSGTLNTEAFF. The CDR3 nucleotides are TGTGCCAGTAGGCGATCCGGGACACTGAACACTGAAGCTTTCTTT.

This sequence joins TRBV6-4 and TRBJ1-6; 7 bases agree with TRBD1. The CDR3 is 14 residues long. With V trimmed by 3 bases and J by 6 bases, 2 bases remained unmatched. Germline CDR1 reads MRHNA; CDR2 reads SNTAGT. CDR3 in DNA: TGTGCCAGCAGTGAAGGGACAGCTAATTCACCCCTCCACTTT. Amino acids: CASSEGTANSPLHF.

The chain uses TRBV30 and TRBJ2-7, with TRBD1 matching 7 bases. Germline V gene sequence: CDR1 GTSNPN, CDR2 SVGIG (reference sequence). Germline trimming cut 2 bases from V and 5 bases from J; bases unmatched to any gene: 3. This CDR3 has 12 residues. This CDR3 is CAWSTQGDEQYF. Written as DNA, the CDR3 is TGTGCCTGGAGTACTCAGGGGGACGAGCAGTACTTC.

The chain recombines TRBV5-4 with TRBJ1-1; a weak D match, TRBD1 (5 bases). CDR3 length: 13 amino acids. V shed 4 bases and J shed 5 bases, with 12 bases lying between them. The V gene's germline CDR1 is SGHNT and CDR2 YYREEE (reference sequence). This chain's CDR3 is CASSRIGGTEAFF. For the CDR3, the DNA is TGTGCCAGCAGCCGGATCGGGGGAACTGAAGCTTTCTTT.

The CDR3 reads CATSRDRVSWEPQHF. CDR3 DNA: TGTGCCACCAGCAGGGACAGGGTTTCTTGGGAGCCCCAGCATTTT. The chain uses TRBV15 and TRBJ1-5; TRBD1 agrees at 8 bases. Trimming at V came to 3 bases and at J to 8 bases, leaving 9 bases not matched to a gene. The length of the CDR3 is 15 residues. Looked up from germline, CDR1 is LNHNV and CDR2 is YYDKDF (reference sequence).

V is TRBV2 and J is TRBJ2-7; TRBD1 matches at 8 bases. The CDR3 spans 13 residues. With V trimmed by 5 bases and J by 6 bases, 6 bases remained unmatched. CDR1 SNHLY and CDR2 FYNNEI come from the germline V gene. The CDR3 is CASSMGQVREQYF. CDR3 DNA sequence: TGTGCCAGCAGTATGGGACAGGTACGCGAGCAGTACTTC.